Below are 23 T cell receptor beta chains sequenced from a single sample in a study of cytomegalovirus exposure and HLA in healthy donors. Researchers ran the PCR with 60 Vbeta and 13 Jbeta primers. The table came from immunoSEQ multiplex PCR; TCRdb's copy has only in-frame clones and leaves some out. The sample lists 150,000 to 160,000 clones, 80% to 90% occurring once. The sequenced sample was PBMCs. Receptors originate from a woman aged 18 to 35 in good health and CMV-seronegative.

This chain joins TRBV4-3 and TRBJ2-7; 7 bases agree with TRBD1. The CDR3 runs to 15 residues. Germline-derived CDR1 and CDR2 are LGHNA and YSLEER. The ends lost 0 bases at V and 2 bases at J; junction bases unmatched: 4. The CDR3 DNA reads TGCGCCAGCAGCCAAGACCGGGACAGAACCTACGAGCAGTACTTC. It is translated as CASSQDRDRTYEQYF.

The J gene is TRBJ2-1, the V gene TRBV2, with a weak D call TRBD2 (6 bases). Germline loops: CDR1 SNHLY, CDR2 FYNNEI. The CDR3 has 14 residues. With 4 bases removed from V and 5 bases from J, the gap between germline ends came to 12 bases. CDR3 in DNA: TGTGCCAGCAGTGTATGGAGCGGGCACAATGAGCAGTTCTTC. It specifies CASSVWSGHNEQFF.

The chain carries TRBV10-3 and TRBJ2-2; TRBD2 aligns across 15 bases. This CDR3 has 17 residues. The trim removed 6 bases at V and 0 bases at J, leaving 2 bases unmatched. Germline CDR1 and CDR2: ENHRY and SYGVKD. CDR3 sequence reads: CAIRGLAGGPNTGELFF. For the CDR3, the DNA is TGTGCCATCAGGGGACTAGCGGGGGGCCCGAACACCGGGGAGCTGTTTTTT.

This chain joins TRBV5-1 and TRBJ2-1, with TRBD2 matching 10 bases. Per the germline V gene, CDR1 is SGHRS and CDR2 is YFSETQ. The CDR3 has 15 residues. Germline trimming cut 0 bases from V and 3 bases from J; bases unmatched to any gene: 0. CDR3 nucleotides: TGCGCCAGCAGCTTGGCTAGCGGGGGCTACAATGAGCAGTTCTTC. Its protein is CASSLASGGYNEQFF.

The rearrangement links TRBV6-5 to TRBJ2-7, with 8 bases identical to TRBD2. Trimming removed 0 bases from V and 5 bases from J; junction bases left unmatched: 9. CDR3 length equals 16 residues. CDR1 and CDR2 from the germline V gene are MNHEY and SVGAGI. CDR3 nucleotides: TGTGCCAGCAGTTACTCCGGAGGCGGGGGGCGAAACGAGCAGTACTTC. Translating it yields CASSYSGGGGRNEQYF.

The J gene is TRBJ2-5, the V gene TRBV7-2; D is uncertain. This CDR3 is 13 amino acids long. Trimming removed 1 base at V and 5 bases at J, with 8 bases between. From germline, CDR1 is SGHTA and CDR2 FQGNSA. The CDR3 loop is CASSLEPRETQYF. The CDR3, as DNA: TGTGCCAGCAGCTTAGAGCCCCGGGAGACCCAGTACTTC. Supplemented by reference TRBV7-2 and TRBJ2-5, the full variable domain reads GAGVSQSPSNKVTEKGKDVELRCDPISGHTALYWYRQSLGQGLEFLIYFQGNSAPDKSGLPSDRFSAERTGGSVSTLTIQRTQQEDSAVYLCASSLEPRETQYFGPGTRLLVL.

The table lists this clone with a few counts. V is TRBV25-1 and J is TRBJ2-2, with 8 positions matching TRBD1. The CDR3 loop spans 14 amino acids. Germline CDR1 MGHDK, CDR2 SYGVNS. Trimming cost V 6 bases and J 4 bases; bases outside gene matches: 4. The DNA for the CDR3 is TGTGCCAGCAGCGCCGACAGGGGCACCGGGGAGCTGTTTTTT. This codes for CASSADRGTGELFF.

The chain has TRBV28 and TRBJ2-7, with 7 bases that match TRBD2. J lost 2 bases, V lost 4 bases, and 11 bases had no gene match. This CDR3 has 16 residues. The germline V gene has CDR1 MDHEN and CDR2 SYDVKM. As DNA, the CDR3 is TGTGCCAGCAGTTCCTCATTGGGGGGGGAAACCTACGAGCAGTACTTC. This gives the protein CASSSSLGGETYEQYF. The full variable domain, its missing parts supplied by reference TRBV28 and TRBJ2-7, is DVKVTQSSRYLVKRTGEKVFLECVQDMDHENMFWYRQDPGLGLRLIYFSYDVKMKEKGDIPEGYSVSREKKERFSLILESASTNQTSMYLCASSSSLGGETYEQYFGPGTRLTVT.

The V and J genes are TRBV18 and TRBJ2-7; a possible D gene is TRBD1 (6 bases). The CDR3 loop spans 15 amino acids. The germline V gene has CDR1 KGHSH and CDR2 LQKENI. Trimming left V 3 bases short and J 2 bases short, with 14 bases between. CDR3: CASSPAGQGTYEQYF. In nucleotides, the CDR3 is TGTGCCAGCTCACCCGCGGGCCAGGGGACCTACGAGCAGTACTTC.

V is TRBV5-1 and J is TRBJ2-3, with D uncertain. Trimming shortened V by 0 bases and J by 2 bases, and 7 bases separated the two germline ends. The CDR3 is 14 residues long. The germline V gene encodes CDR1 SGHRS and CDR2 YFSETQ. Written as DNA, the CDR3 is TGCGCCAGCAGCTTGGGACAATTCACAGATACGCAGTATTTT. This translates into CASSLGQFTDTQYF. Filled out from reference TRBV5-1 and TRBJ2-3, the complete variable domain reads KAGVTQTPRYLIKTRGQQVTLSCSPISGHRSVSWYQQTPGQGLQFLFEYFSETQRNKGNFPGRFSGRQFSNSRSEMNVSTLELGDSALYLCASSLGQFTDTQYFGPGTRLTVL.

This clone was seen only once. The rearrangement links TRBV4-2 to TRBJ1-5; D perhaps matches TRBD1 (6 bases). Germline CDR1 LGHNA, CDR2 YNFKEQ. CDR3 length equals 19 residues. V was cut by 0 bases and J by 1 base, with 19 bases left in between. The CDR3 spells CASSQDLPLGASSNQPQHF. The CDR3 DNA reads TGTGCCAGCAGCCAAGATCTTCCGTTGGGGGCATCGAGCAATCAGCCCCAGCATTTT.

The V call is TRBV30, the J call TRBJ2-7; 8 bases agree with TRBD1. The length of the CDR3 is 15 residues. The junction had 10 bases not matched to a gene; V was cut back by 0 bases and J by 6 bases. The germline gives CDR1 GTSNPN, CDR2 SVGIG (reference sequence). The CDR3 loop reads CAWSVFPRGLSEQYF. CDR3 nucleotides: TGTGCCTGGAGTGTGTTTCCCAGGGGGCTTTCCGAGCAGTACTTC.

Remarks on this clone: Compared with germline, one end of the junction differs, possibly owing to a read error. This chain uses TRBV4-1 with TRBJ1-1; no firm D call. The germline V gene has CDR1 MGHRA and CDR2 YSYEKL. CDR3 length: 15 residues. This chain's CDR3 is CASSQVSDSALEALF. The CDR3 nucleotides read TGCGCCAGCAGCCAAGTGTCGGACTCAGCGCTTGAAGCTCTCTTT.

This rearrangement joins TRBV5-4 to TRBJ2-7; a weak D match, TRBD2 (5 bases). The V and J ends lost 0 bases and 3 bases respectively, with 10 bases between them. The CDR3 is 14 residues long. Germline V gene sequence: CDR1 SGHNT, CDR2 YYREEE (reference sequence). CDR3 sequence (DNA): TGTGCCAGCAGCTTGGAAGCGGCGAGCTACGAGCAGTACTTC. It encodes CASSLEAASYEQYF. Filled out from reference TRBV5-4 and TRBJ2-7, the complete variable domain reads ETGVTQSPTHLIKTRGQQVTLRCSSQSGHNTVSWYQQALGQGPQFIFQYYREEENGRGNFPPRFSGLQFPNYSSELNVNALELDDSALYLCASSLEAASYEQYFGPGTRLTVT.

The chain uses TRBV19 and TRBJ1-2; D gene uncertain. The CDR3 extends over 13 amino acids. With 7 bases removed from V and 4 bases from J, the gap between germline ends came to 13 bases. Germline V lookup: CDR1 LNHDA, CDR2 SQIVND (reference sequence). The CDR3 sequence: CASTEAEVYGYTF. The CDR3 DNA follows: TGTGCCAGTACCGAAGCCGAGGTCTATGGCTACACCTTC.

The chain carries TRBV10-3 and TRBJ2-7; 8 bases are a match to TRBD1. V gave up 10 bases and J gave up 2 bases; unmatched junction bases: 13. This CDR3 contains 15 residues. The germline gives CDR1 ENHRY, CDR2 SYGVKD. The CDR3 coding sequence is TGTGCCAGCAGCACGTCCGGACAGGGAACCTACGAGCAGTACTTC. Its translation is CASSTSGQGTYEQYF.

The chain is built from TRBV30 and TRBJ2-7; 9 bases match TRBD2. Germline lookup yields CDR1 GTSNPN and CDR2 SVGIG (reference sequence). V lost 4 bases and J lost 7; bases outside the gene matches: 11. The CDR3 extends over 14 amino acids. The CDR3 protein is CAWMGGSGSWEQYF. The CDR3 coding sequence is TGTGCCTGGATGGGGGGTAGCGGGAGTTGGGAGCAGTACTTC.

This chain joins TRBV15 and TRBJ2-7; D is perhaps TRBD1 (6 bases). The CDR3 runs 15 residues. In germline, CDR1 is LNHNV, CDR2 YYDKDF (reference sequence). Trimming removed 0 bases at V and 4 bases at J, with 13 bases between. The CDR3 region is CATSRDRTGRYEQYF. The CDR3, as DNA: TGTGCCACCAGCAGAGATAGAACAGGGAGATACGAGCAGTACTTC.

J is TRBJ2-5 and V is TRBV11-2, with D perhaps TRBD2 (7 bases). The CDR3 loop spans 14 amino acids. With 5 bases removed from V and 5 bases from J, the gap between germline ends came to 15 bases. Germline V CDR1 and CDR2: SGHAT, FQNNGV. In DNA form, the CDR3 reads TGTGCCAGCAGCGTAGGGGGGGACGGGGAGACCCAGTACTTC. Residues: CASSVGGDGETQYF.

The chain joins TRBV4-2 to TRBJ2-5; 10 bases line up with TRBD1. CDR1 is LGHNA and CDR2 is YNFKEQ in the germline V gene. V trimming: 0 bases; J trimming: 3 bases; junction bases outside the gene matches: 22. The length of the CDR3 is 22 residues. CDR3 in amino acids: CASSQDRLTGGYRRGEEETQYF. CDR3 nucleotide sequence: TGTGCCAGCAGCCAAGATCGGTTGACAGGGGGCTATCGGAGGGGGGAGGAAGAGACCCAGTACTTC.

The chain uses TRBV5-1 and TRBJ2-1, with D hard to call. V was clipped by 0 bases and J by 2 bases, with 6 bases between them. CDR1 and CDR2 (germline): SGHRS, YFSETQ. The CDR3 extends over 14 amino acids. Here the CDR3 DNA reads TGCGCCAGCAGCTTGGCCGTTCCCTACAATGAGCAGTTCTTC. It translates to CASSLAVPYNEQFF.

The chain uses TRBV7-8 and TRBJ2-1, with D perhaps TRBD1 (6 bases). The germline V and J ends were trimmed by 1 base and 1 base, with 14 bases remaining between them. CDR3 size: 17 residues. Germline V gene sequence: CDR1 SGHVS, CDR2 FQNEAQ. Here the CDR3 DNA reads TGTGCCAGCAGCTTAGTTGTTGGGGGCCGTTCCTACAATGAGCAGTTCTTC. Translation gives CASSLVVGGRSYNEQFF.

This chain uses TRBV19 with TRBJ2-7, with a tentative D call TRBD1 (5 bases). Trimming stripped 8 bases from V and 4 bases from J, with 21 bases between. Germline V gene lookup returns CDR1 LNHDA and CDR2 SQIVND (reference sequence). CDR3 length equals 15 residues. The CDR3 here is CASRQGADDLYEQYF. CDR3 nucleotide sequence: TGTGCCAGTCGACAAGGGGCGGACGACCTTTACGAGCAGTACTTC.